The 4 T cell receptor beta chains presented below share a single source sample, sequenced in a study of cytomegalovirus exposure and HLA in healthy donors. Both 60 Vbeta primers and 13 Jbeta primers went into the PCR. The method was immunoSEQ multiplex PCR; TCRdb's version includes in-frame clones alone and lacks a portion of them. The data contain over 95,000 clones, about 70% of them singletons. The sequenced sample consisted of PBMCs. Receptors originate from a middle-aged woman in good health and CMV-seropositive.

The J gene is TRBJ1-2, the V gene TRBV29-1, with a possible D match to TRBD1 (6 bases). Germline values: CDR1 SQVTM, CDR2 ANQGSEA. The CDR3 loop spans 15 amino acids. The germline V and J ends were trimmed by 4 bases and 3 bases, with 18 bases remaining between them. The CDR3 spells CSVASRGQPYYGYTF. DNA of the CDR3: TGCAGCGTTGCGAGCAGGGGACAACCATACTATGGCTACACCTTC.

The chain links TRBV18 to TRBJ2-1, with 13 bases lining up with TRBD2. Germline-derived CDR1 and CDR2 are KGHSH and LQKENI. There are 17 residues in the CDR3. J lost 8 bases, V lost 3 bases, and 10 bases had no gene match. The CDR3 loop is CASSPRTSGGAKDEQFF. The CDR3 region has the DNA TGTGCCAGCTCACCGAGAACTAGCGGGGGGGCCAAGGATGAGCAGTTCTTC.

V usage is TRBV7-9 and J usage is TRBJ1-4; TRBD1 matches 7 bases. Germline V CDR1 and CDR2: SEHNR, FQNEAQ (reference sequence). The CDR3 has 14 amino acids. The V segment lost 3 bases and the J segment 8 bases; nucleotides outside the gene matches: 6. The CDR3 is CASSFRGAGEKLFF. In DNA, the CDR3 is TGTGCCAGCAGCTTCAGGGGGGCGGGAGAAAAACTGTTTTTT.

In its sample, this clone was seen a few times. The chain carries TRBV4-2 and TRBJ2-6, with D unresolved. V shed 0 bases and J shed 1 base, with 13 bases lying between them. This CDR3 contains 18 residues. Germline CDR1 LGHNA, CDR2 YNFKEQ. The CDR3 bases are TGTGCCAGCAGCCAAGAGTCTATTTTCGGTTCTGGGGCCAACGTCCTGACTTTC. Residues: CASSQESIFGSGANVLTF.